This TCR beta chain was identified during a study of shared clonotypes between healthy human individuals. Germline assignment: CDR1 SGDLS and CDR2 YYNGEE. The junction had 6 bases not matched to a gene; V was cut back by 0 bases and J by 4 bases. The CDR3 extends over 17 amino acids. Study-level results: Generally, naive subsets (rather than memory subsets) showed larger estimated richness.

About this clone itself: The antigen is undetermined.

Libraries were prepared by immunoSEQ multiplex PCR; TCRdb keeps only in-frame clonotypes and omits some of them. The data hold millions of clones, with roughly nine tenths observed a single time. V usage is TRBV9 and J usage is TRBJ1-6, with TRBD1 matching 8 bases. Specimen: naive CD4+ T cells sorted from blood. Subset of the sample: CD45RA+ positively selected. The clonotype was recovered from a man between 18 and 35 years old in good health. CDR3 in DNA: TGTGCCAGCAGCGTAGGAGGACAGGGTGGTTATAATTCACCCCTCCACTTT. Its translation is CASSVGGQGGYNSPLHF.